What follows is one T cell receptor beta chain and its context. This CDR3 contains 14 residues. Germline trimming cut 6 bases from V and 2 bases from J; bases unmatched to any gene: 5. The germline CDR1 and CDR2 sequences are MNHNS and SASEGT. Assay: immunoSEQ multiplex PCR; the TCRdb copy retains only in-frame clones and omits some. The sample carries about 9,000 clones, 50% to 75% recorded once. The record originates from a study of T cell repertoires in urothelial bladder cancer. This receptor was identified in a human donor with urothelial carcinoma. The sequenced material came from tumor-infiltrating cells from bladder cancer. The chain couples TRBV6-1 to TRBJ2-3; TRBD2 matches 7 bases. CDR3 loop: CASRKRDYTDTQYF. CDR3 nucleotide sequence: TGTGCCAGCAGGAAACGGGACTACACAGATACGCAGTATTTT.